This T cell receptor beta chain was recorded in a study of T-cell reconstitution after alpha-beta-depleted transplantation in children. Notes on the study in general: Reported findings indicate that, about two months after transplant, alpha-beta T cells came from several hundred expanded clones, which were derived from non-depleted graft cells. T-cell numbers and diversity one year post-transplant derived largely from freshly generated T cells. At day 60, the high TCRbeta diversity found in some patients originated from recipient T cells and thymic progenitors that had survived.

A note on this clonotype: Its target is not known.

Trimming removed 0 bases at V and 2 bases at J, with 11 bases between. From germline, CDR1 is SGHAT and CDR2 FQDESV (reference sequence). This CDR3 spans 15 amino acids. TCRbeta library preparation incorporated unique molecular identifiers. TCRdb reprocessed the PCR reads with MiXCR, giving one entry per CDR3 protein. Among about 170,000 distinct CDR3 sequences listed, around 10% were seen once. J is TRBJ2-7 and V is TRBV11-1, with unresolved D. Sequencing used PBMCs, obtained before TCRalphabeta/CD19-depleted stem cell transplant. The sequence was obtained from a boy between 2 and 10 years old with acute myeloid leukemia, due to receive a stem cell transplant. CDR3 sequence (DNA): TGTGCCAGCAGCTTAGCTCCGGACGGTGCCTACGAGCAGTACGTC. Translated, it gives CASSLAPDGAYEQYV.